The rows below give T cell receptor beta chains drawn from one sample of a study of T cell changes during pregnancy in multiple sclerosis. Produced via immunoSEQ multiplex PCR; TCRdb's table is partial and in-frame only. The sample lists around 60,000 clones; 93% were seen once. The specimen was peripheral blood, collected after pregnancy. These TCRs come from a female donor with multiple sclerosis, enrolled in a pregnancy study. Both conserved end residues are part of each CDR3. A D gene is named only where the DNA matches it firmly.

D | V | CDR3
- | TRBV29-1 | CSVEAGLKTQYF
- | TRBV29-1 | CSVEKSSYNEQFF
TRBD2 | TRBV16 | CASSQFFGAGLWEQYF
- | TRBV19 | CASSIDRSGDGLFYNEQFF
TRBD2 | TRBV18 | CASSPTSGSWSDTQYF
TRBD1 | TRBV6-5 | CASSPGQGGTEAFF
TRBD1 | TRBV6-1 | CASSELGQGYQPQHF
TRBD2 | TRBV28 | CASSLVSGAYEQYF
TRBD2 | TRBV5-4 | CASSFVGGDQETQYF
TRBD2 | TRBV2 | CASSEEGSGVWEQYF
TRBD2 | TRBV29-1 | CSARLAGLAKNIQYF
- | TRBV18 | CASSPTLANGGELFF
TRBD2 | TRBV6-6 | CASSYSGGSTSYEQYF
TRBD1 | TRBV5-7 | CASSPGQGPDTQYF
- | TRBV30 | CAWSVVATYNEQFF
TRBD2 | TRBV7-9 | CASSRTSGRGELSNEQFF
- | TRBV5-6 | CASSPPGGNYGYTF
- | TRBV6-5 | CASSHYEQYF
TRBD1 | TRBV7-9 | CASSFPGTGITDTQYF
TRBD2 | TRBV30 | CACLPTSGRGFSAKNIQYF
- | TRBV28 | CASTPGGDLWGYTF
- | TRBV6-6 | CASSYPGELQETQYF
TRBD2 | TRBV27 | CASSFTTPGRGGTTGANVLTF
- | TRBV6-5 | CASSYSRGRQETQYF
- | TRBV14 | CASSQDLGYINYGYTF
TRBD1 | TRBV5-5 | CASSSRQGNYGYTF
TRBD2 | TRBV28 | CASISGRQDTQYF
- | TRBV19 | CASSMAVSSYEQYF
- | TRBV5-1 | CASNEASNTGELFF
- | TRBV10-3 | CAISEMGRSSYEQYF
- | TRBV11-2 | CASSSLTVIYGYTF
TRBD1 | TRBV2 | CASRQMRDRGNGYTF
TRBD1 | TRBV5-1 | CASSLQGASYNEQFF